This T cell receptor (beta chain) is drawn from a study of blood T cell repertoires in COVID-19. Study information: Samples representing acute and convalescent COVID-19 were sourced from the United States, Italy and Spain. T cells, B-cell-depleted T cells, or PBMCs supplied cDNA or gDNA.

In the original workflow: The authors estimated nucleated cell counts from reference gene primer amplification. The table came from immunoSEQ multiplex PCR; TCRdb's copy has only in-frame clones and leaves some out. V, J and clone size are taken as reported in that table, and D and trimming were inferred from the DNA itself. The top ten clones hold approximately 9.8% of a sample with around 260,000 clones, about nine tenths of them seen once. Trimming removed 1 base from V and 9 bases from J, with 7 bases in between. Germline V gene lookup returns CDR1 SGHVS and CDR2 FQNEAQ. CDR3 length: 12 residues.

The sequence came from a man aged 40-50 years who had recovered from COVID-19. Input material: peripheral blood. This chain connects TRBV7-8 to TRBJ2-1; D is undetermined. This chain's CDR3 is CASSLGIGEQFF. The CDR3, as DNA: TGTGCCAGCAGCTTAGGAATCGGTGAGCAGTTCTTC.